Listed below are T cell receptor beta chains from one sample, sequenced in a study of blood T cell repertoires in COVID-19. Clones were sequenced by immunoSEQ multiplex PCR, and TCRdb holds only the in-frame ones, with some missing. The sample lists around 29,000 clones, 65% to 90% occurring once. The sample consisted of peripheral blood. The receptors shown here come from an older woman with active COVID-19. Both conserved end residues are part of each CDR3. The D gene is left open where the match is weak. The size of a clone is reported for some rows only, either as once, few or many, or as a class for expanded clones.

V	D	J	size	DNA	CDR3
TRBV7-3	TRBD1	TRBJ1-6	-	TGTGCCAGCAGCTTATTCCGACAGGGGGCGGACTGGATTTCACCCCTCCACTTT	CASSLFRQGADWISPLHF
TRBV6-6	-	TRBJ1-6	-	TGTGCCAGCAGTTACCAGGTTCAGTCACCCCTCCACTTT	CASSYQVQSPLHF
TRBV5-1	TRBD1	TRBJ1-3	-	TGCGCCAGCAGCGCCGTCACAGGGGGCTCTGGAAACACCATATATTTT	CASSAVTGGSGNTIYF
TRBV6-1	-	TRBJ2-7	once	TGTGCCAGCAGTGATAATGGGGGTAGGTGGCAGGGGAACCACGAGCAGTACTTC	CASSDNGGRWQGNHEQYF
TRBV5-1	TRBD1	TRBJ1-2	-	TGCGCCAGCAGCACCGGACAGGGGGCAGGCTATGGCTACACCTTC	CASSTGQGAGYGYTF
TRBV28	-	TRBJ2-5	once	TGTGCCAGCAGTTTATGGGGGAGGGGGGCACAAGAGACCCAGTACTTC	CASSLWGRGAQETQYF
TRBV15	-	TRBJ1-2	-	TGTGCCACCAGCAGACAGGGGCTAGGTTACTATGGCTACACCTTC	CATSRQGLGYYGYTF
TRBV5-4	-	TRBJ2-5	-	TGTGCCAGCAGCTGGCGACGGACACAAGAGACCCAGTACTTC	CASSWRRTQETQYF
TRBV6-6	-	TRBJ1-1	-	TGTGCCAGCTACAGGGCCCTGAACACTGAAGCTTTCTTT	CASYRALNTEAFF
TRBV19	-	TRBJ2-1	-	TGTGCCAGTACCGGCCAGGGGTTATACAATGAGCAGTTCTTC	CASTGQGLYNEQFF
TRBV20-1	-	TRBJ2-5	-	TGCAGTGCTAGTCTTACAACCCCAGAGACCCAGTACTTC	CSASLTTPETQYF
TRBV24-1	TRBD1	TRBJ2-3	-	TGTGCCACCAGTCCAGGGGGCCGTAGCACAGATACGCAGTATTTT	CATSPGGRSTDTQYF
TRBV5-5	-	TRBJ1-1	-	TGTGCCAGCAGCTTTCGGAGGATGAACACTGAAGCTTTCTTT	CASSFRRMNTEAFF
TRBV11-2	TRBD1	TRBJ2-1	-	TGTGCCAGCAGTTCCGCACAGGGGGCTAAGGACAATGAGCAGTTCTTC	CASSSAQGAKDNEQFF
TRBV12-5	-	TRBJ2-3	-	TGTGCTAGTGGTTGCGGCCGATCTAGCACAGATACGCAGTATTTT	CASGCGRSSTDTQYF
TRBV4-1	TRBD1	TRBJ2-1	-	TGCGCCAGCAGCCAAGACACCCCCCACAGGGGATTAGGCAATGAGCAGTTCTTC	CASSQDTPHRGLGNEQFF
TRBV25-1	TRBD1	TRBJ1-1	-	TGTGCCAGCAGTCAGACAGGGGTCATGAACACTGAAGCTTTCTTT	CASSQTGVMNTEAFF
TRBV5-5	TRBD1	TRBJ2-7	-	TGTGCCAGCAGCTTATCAGACAGGGGGTACGAGCAGTACTTC	CASSLSDRGYEQYF
TRBV29-1	-	TRBJ2-3	-	TGCAGCGTTGAATCAGGGACAGATACGCAGTATTTT	CSVESGTDTQYF
TRBV19	TRBD1	TRBJ1-5	-	TGTGCCAGTAGTAGGGACAGGGCTACCAATCAGCCCCAGCATTTT	CASSRDRATNQPQHF
TRBV19	-	TRBJ1-2	-	TGTGCCAGTAGTATAGACCGACAGGCCGCCTATGGCTACACCTTC	CASSIDRQAAYGYTF
TRBV2	-	TRBJ2-7	once	TGTGCCAGCATCACAGAATACGAGCAGTACTTC	CASITEYEQYF
TRBV6-1	TRBD2	TRBJ2-5	-	TGTGCCAGCAGTGCAACACCCCTAGGTCTAGCGGGAGTCCAAGAGACCCAGTACTTC	CASSATPLGLAGVQETQYF
TRBV3-1/TRBV3-2	-	TRBJ2-3	-	TGTGCCAGCAGCTACTTAGCGGATACGCAGTATTTT	CASSYLADTQYF
TRBV4-1	TRBD2	TRBJ2-7	-	TGCGCCAGCAGCCAAGAGTGGTCGGGACTAGCGGGACCTTACGAGCAGTACTTC	CASSQEWSGLAGPYEQYF
TRBV30	-	TRBJ1-4	-	TGTGCCTGGAGTGTGGGAGGGCAGGAAGAAAAACTGTTTTTT	CAWSVGGQEEKLFF
TRBV6-5	TRBD2	TRBJ2-1	-	TGTGCCAGCAGTCCCCTAGCGGGAGTGTACAATGAGCAGTTCTTC	CASSPLAGVYNEQFF
TRBV6-5	TRBD1	TRBJ1-2	-	TGTGCCAGCAGTTCCCGGCTCGGGACAGGGGCTGATGGCTACACCTTC	CASSSRLGTGADGYTF
TRBV5-1	-	TRBJ2-3	-	TGCGCCAGCAGCTACACGCGGTCACCGACAGATACGCAGTATTTT	CASSYTRSPTDTQYF
TRBV28	-	TRBJ1-2	few	TGTGCCAGCAGTACCGCGACAGGCATCTATGGCTACACCTTC	CASSTATGIYGYTF
TRBV18	-	TRBJ2-7	-	TGTGCCAGCTCGTGGGAGATCTCCTACGAGCAGTACTTC	CASSWEISYEQYF
TRBV9	-	TRBJ2-2	-	TGTGCCAGCAGCGTTAACTCGGCCGGGGAGCTGTTTTTT	CASSVNSAGELFF
TRBV6-5	-	TRBJ2-3	-	TGTGCCAGCAGTTCTAGCACAGATACGCAGTATTTT	CASSSSTDTQYF
TRBV5-4	-	TRBJ2-2	-	TGTGCCAGCAGCTTGGGAAACAGGGAGCTGTTTTTT	CASSLGNRELFF
TRBV2	-	TRBJ1-6	-	TGTGCCAGCACCCAGGGGTTCGGAAGTTCACCCCTCCACTTT	CASTQGFGSSPLHF
TRBV28	-	TRBJ2-7	-	TGTGCCAGCAGTCTACCACAGGGTTATGGCTTGGGCGAGCAGTACTTC	CASSLPQGYGLGEQYF
TRBV11-2	TRBD1	TRBJ1-2	-	TGTGCCAGCAGCCGGGACAGGTCTCAGGGCTACACCTTC	CASSRDRSQGYTF
TRBV7-8	TRBD1	TRBJ1-5	once	TGTGCCAGCAGCTTAAGACCTGGGACAGCCCATCAGCCCCAGCATTTT	CASSLRPGTAHQPQHF
TRBV24-1	-	TRBJ1-2	-	TGTGCCACCAGTGATTCAGGGGACTATGGCTACACCTTC	CATSDSGDYGYTF
TRBV24-1	TRBD1	TRBJ1-1	-	TGTGCCACCAGATCACAGGGGGCGTTGGAAGCTTTCTTT	CATRSQGALEAFF
TRBV6-2/TRBV6-3	TRBD1	TRBJ2-2	-	TGTGCCAGCAGCCCTCCCCCGGGACAGGCCACCGGGGAGCTGTTTTTT	CASSPPPGQATGELFF
TRBV28	-	TRBJ1-6	-	TGTGCCAGCAGCGATGGGTTACAGGGATCACCCCTCCACTTT	CASSDGLQGSPLHF
TRBV19	TRBD1	TRBJ2-5	-	TGTGCCAGCAAAACAGGACAGGGGGCTGTAGAGACCCAGTACTTC	CASKTGQGAVETQYF
TRBV6-5	-	TRBJ1-1	-	TGTGCCAGCAGTACTACTTCAGGGGTGGCCACTGAAGCTTTCTTT	CASSTTSGVATEAFF
TRBV2	TRBD1	TRBJ1-6	-	TGTGCCAGCAGGGGGGACAGGGAGGCACCCCTCCACTTT	CASRGDREAPLHF
TRBV28	TRBD2	TRBJ2-3	-	TGTGCCAGCAGTTTATATAGGGGACTAGCGGAGATAATTCAAGATACGCAGTATTTT	CASSLYRGLAEIIQDTQYF
TRBV28	TRBD1	TRBJ1-6	-	TGTGCCAGCAGTTCACAGGGGATTTTCGGTTCACCCCTCCACTTT	CASSSQGIFGSPLHF
TRBV2	-	TRBJ2-3	-	TGTGCCAGCAGTGACGACCAGGGATCTAGCACAGATACGCAGTATTTT	CASSDDQGSSTDTQYF
TRBV5-1	TRBD2	TRBJ2-1	-	TGCGCCAGCAGCTTGGACGGGGGGGCCTACAATGAGCAGTTCTTC	CASSLDGGAYNEQFF
TRBV10-3	-	TRBJ2-7	-	TGTGCCATCAGTTCGGGACTCAGCTCCTACGAGCAGTACTTC	CAISSGLSSYEQYF
TRBV11-3	TRBD2	TRBJ2-1	-	TGTGCCAGCAGCTTAGGGACTAGCGGGAGCAATGAGCAGTTCTTC	CASSLGTSGSNEQFF
TRBV19	-	TRBJ2-1	-	TGTGCCAGTAGTAGAATTTTACAGACCTATTACAATGAGCAGTTCTTC	CASSRILQTYYNEQFF
TRBV7-2	-	TRBJ1-2	-	TGTGCCAGCAGCCCGGCGGGCAGGCGAAACTATGGCTACACCTTC	CASSPAGRRNYGYTF
TRBV9	-	TRBJ2-7	-	TGTGCCAGCAGCCTTCTGGGGGACAAGGACGGCGAGCAGTACTTC	CASSLLGDKDGEQYF
TRBV5-4	-	TRBJ2-7	few	TGTGCCAGCAGCTCCCCCCAACTCCGCGAGCAGTACTTC	CASSSPQLREQYF
TRBV5-6	-	TRBJ1-1	-	TGTGCCAGCAGCTTGGGACAGATCACTGAAGCTTTCTTT	CASSLGQITEAFF
TRBV12-5	-	TRBJ2-2	-	TGTGCTAGTTCACAGGGACCCGGGGAGCTGTTTTTT	CASSQGPGELFF